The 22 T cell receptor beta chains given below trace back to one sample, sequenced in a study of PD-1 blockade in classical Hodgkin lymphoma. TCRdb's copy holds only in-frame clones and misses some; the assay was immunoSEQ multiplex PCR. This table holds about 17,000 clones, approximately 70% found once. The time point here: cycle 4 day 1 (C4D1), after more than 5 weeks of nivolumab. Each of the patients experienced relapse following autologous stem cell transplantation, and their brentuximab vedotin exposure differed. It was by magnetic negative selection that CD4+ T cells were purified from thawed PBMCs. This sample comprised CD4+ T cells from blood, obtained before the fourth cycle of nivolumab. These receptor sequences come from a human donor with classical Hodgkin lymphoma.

CDR3 DNA: TGCGCCAGCAGACAGGGACGCTCTACTACGGGTGAGCAGTACTTC. Its protein product is CASRQGRSTTGEQYF. The V and J genes are TRBV5-1 and TRBJ2-7, with D tentatively TRBD1 (6 bases). CDR1 is SGHRS and CDR2 is YFSETQ in the germline V gene. The CDR3 extends over 15 amino acids. The germline V and J ends were trimmed by 5 bases and 7 bases, with 22 bases remaining between them.

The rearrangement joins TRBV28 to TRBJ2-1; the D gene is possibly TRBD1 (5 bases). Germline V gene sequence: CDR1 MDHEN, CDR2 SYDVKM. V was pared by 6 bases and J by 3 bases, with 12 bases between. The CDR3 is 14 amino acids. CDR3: CASSLDSIYNEQFF. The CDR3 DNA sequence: TGTGCCAGCAGCCTAGACAGTATCTACAATGAGCAGTTCTTC.

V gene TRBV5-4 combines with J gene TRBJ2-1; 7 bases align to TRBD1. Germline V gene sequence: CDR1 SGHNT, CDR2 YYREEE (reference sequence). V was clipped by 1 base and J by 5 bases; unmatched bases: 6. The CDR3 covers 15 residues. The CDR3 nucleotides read TGTGCCAGCAGCTTGATAGGGACAGCCAACAATGAGCAGTTCTTC. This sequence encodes CASSLIGTANNEQFF.

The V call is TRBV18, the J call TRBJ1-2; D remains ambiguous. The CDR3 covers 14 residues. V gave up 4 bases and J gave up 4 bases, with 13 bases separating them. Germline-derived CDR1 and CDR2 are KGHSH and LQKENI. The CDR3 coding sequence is TGTGCCAGCTCACGACTTAGCGTAGCCTATGGCTACACCTTC. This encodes CASSRLSVAYGYTF.

The CDR3 spells CASSSTLWGEGYEQYF. The DNA for the CDR3 is TGTGCCAGCAGCTCCACTCTTTGGGGAGAAGGTTACGAGCAGTACTTC. The chain links TRBV5-6 to TRBJ2-7, with TRBD2 as a possible D gene (5 bases). This CDR3 comprises 16 residues. Trimming cost V 3 bases and J 4 bases, with 20 bases left between them. Germline lookup yields CDR1 SGHDT and CDR2 YYEEEE.

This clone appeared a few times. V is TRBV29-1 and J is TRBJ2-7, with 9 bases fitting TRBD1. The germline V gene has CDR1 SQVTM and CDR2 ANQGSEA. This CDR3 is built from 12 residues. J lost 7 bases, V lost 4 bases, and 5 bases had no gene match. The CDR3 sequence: CSVVGTGKEQYF. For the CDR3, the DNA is TGCAGCGTTGTCGGGACAGGGAAAGAGCAGTACTTC.

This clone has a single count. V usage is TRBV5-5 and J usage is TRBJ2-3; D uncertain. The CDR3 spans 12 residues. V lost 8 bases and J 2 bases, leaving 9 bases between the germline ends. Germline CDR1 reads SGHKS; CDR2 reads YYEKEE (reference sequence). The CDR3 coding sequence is TGTGCCAGGGGGAAGTACACAGATACGCAGTATTTT. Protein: CARGKYTDTQYF.

DNA for the CDR3: TGTGCCAGCAGCCGACCTAGCGGGAACACCTACGAGCAGTACTTC. The encoded protein is CASSRPSGNTYEQYF. J is TRBJ2-7 and V is TRBV6-5; 9 positions agree with TRBD2. The length of the CDR3 is 15 residues. V shed 6 bases and J 2 bases; nucleotides not matched to a gene: 8. Germline CDR1 is MNHEY and CDR2 is SVGAGI.

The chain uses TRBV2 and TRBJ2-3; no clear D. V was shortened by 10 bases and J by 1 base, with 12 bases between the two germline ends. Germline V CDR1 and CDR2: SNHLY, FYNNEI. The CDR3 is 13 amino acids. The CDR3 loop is CATRLGGTDTQYF. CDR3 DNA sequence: TGTGCCACCCGCCTAGGTGGCACAGATACGCAGTATTTT.

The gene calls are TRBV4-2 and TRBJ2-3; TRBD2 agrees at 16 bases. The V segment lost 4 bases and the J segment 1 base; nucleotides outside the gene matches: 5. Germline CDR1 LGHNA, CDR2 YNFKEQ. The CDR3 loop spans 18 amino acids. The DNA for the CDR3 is TGTGCCAGCAGCCCCGGGACTAGCGGGGGGGCGGGCACAGATACGCAGTATTTT. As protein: CASSPGTSGGAGTDTQYF.

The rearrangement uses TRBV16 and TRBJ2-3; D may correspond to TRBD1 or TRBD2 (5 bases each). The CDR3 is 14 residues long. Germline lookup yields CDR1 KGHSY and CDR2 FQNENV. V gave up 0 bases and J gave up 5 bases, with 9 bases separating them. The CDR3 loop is CASSQSGAGDTQYF. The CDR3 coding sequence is TGTGCCAGCAGCCAATCAGGGGCGGGAGATACGCAGTATTTT. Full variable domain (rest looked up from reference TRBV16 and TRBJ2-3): GEEVAQTPKHLVRGEGQKAKLYCAPIKGHSYVFWYQQVLKNEFKFLISFQNENVFDETGMPKERFSAKCLPNSPCSLEIQATKLEDSAVYFCASSQSGAGDTQYFGPGTRLTVL.

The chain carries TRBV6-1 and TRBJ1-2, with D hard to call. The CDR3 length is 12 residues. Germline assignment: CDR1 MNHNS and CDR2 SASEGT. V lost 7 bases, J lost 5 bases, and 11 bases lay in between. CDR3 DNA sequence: TGTGCCAGCACTCTAGAAGGTTATGGCTACACCTTC. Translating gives CASTLEGYGYTF.

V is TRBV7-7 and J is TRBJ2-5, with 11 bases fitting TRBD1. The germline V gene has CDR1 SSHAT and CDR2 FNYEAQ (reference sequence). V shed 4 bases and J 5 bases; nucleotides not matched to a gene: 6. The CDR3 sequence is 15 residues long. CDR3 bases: TGTGCCAGCAGCTCAACCGGGACAGGGGGGGAGACCCAGTACTTC. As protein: CASSSTGTGGETQYF.

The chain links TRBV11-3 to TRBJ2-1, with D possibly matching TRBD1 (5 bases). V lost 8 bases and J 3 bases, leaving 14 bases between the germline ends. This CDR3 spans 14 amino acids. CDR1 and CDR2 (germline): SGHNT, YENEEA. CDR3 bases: TGTGCCAGCTCCCGCCAAGGGGTCTACAATGAGCAGTTCTTC. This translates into CASSRQGVYNEQFF.

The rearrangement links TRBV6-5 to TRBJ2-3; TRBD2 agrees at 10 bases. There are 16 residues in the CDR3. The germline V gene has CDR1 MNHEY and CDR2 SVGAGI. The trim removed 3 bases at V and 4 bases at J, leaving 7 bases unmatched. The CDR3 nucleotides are TGTGCCAGCAGTTATTCAGCGGGGGGGCAATCAGATACGCAGTATTTT. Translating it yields CASSYSAGGQSDTQYF.

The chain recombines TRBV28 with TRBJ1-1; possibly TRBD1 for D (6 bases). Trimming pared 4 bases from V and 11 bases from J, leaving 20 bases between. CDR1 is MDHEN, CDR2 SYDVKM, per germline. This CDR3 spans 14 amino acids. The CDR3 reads CASSSKPRGRGAFF. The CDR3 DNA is TGTGCCAGCAGTTCGAAGCCACGGGGGCGCGGGGCTTTCTTT.

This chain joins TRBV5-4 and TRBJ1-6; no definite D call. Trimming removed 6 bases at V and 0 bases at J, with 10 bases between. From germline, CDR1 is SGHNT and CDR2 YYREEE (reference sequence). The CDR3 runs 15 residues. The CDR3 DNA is TGTGCCAGCACGGATCAGCGCTCCTATAATTCACCCCTCCACTTT. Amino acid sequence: CASTDQRSYNSPLHF.

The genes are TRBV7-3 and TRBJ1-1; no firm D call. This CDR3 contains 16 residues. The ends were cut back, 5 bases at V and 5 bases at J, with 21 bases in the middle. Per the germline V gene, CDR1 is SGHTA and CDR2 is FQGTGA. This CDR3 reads CASSPSGVGGSTEAFF. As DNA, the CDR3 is TGTGCCAGCAGCCCCTCCGGGGTAGGAGGATCAACTGAAGCTTTCTTT.

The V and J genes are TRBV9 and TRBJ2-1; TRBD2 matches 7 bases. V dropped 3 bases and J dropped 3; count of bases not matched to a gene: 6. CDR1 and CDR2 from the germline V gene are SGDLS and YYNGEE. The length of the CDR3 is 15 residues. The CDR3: CASSAPGTNYNEQFF. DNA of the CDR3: TGTGCCAGCAGCGCCCCCGGGACTAACTACAATGAGCAGTTCTTC.

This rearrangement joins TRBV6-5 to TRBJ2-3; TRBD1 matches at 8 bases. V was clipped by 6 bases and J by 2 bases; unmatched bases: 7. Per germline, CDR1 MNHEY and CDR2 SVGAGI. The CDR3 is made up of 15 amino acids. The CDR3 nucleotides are TGTGCCAGCAGGCCAGGACAGGGTTACACAGATACGCAGTATTTT. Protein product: CASRPGQGYTDTQYF.

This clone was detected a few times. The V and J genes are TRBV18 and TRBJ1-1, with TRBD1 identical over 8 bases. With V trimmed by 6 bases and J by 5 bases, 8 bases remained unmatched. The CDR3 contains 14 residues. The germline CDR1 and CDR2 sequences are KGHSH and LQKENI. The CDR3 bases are TGTGCCAGCTCCCAAGGACAGGGTAGGACTGAAGCTTTCTTT. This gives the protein CASSQGQGRTEAFF.

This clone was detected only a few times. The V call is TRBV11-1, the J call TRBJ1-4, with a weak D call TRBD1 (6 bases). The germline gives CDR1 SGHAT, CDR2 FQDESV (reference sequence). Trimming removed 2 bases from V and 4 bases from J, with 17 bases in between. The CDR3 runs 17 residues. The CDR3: CASSLHPDSRINEKLFF. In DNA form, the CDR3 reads TGTGCCAGCAGCTTACATCCGGACAGCCGAATTAATGAAAAACTGTTTTTT.